Detailed here is one T cell receptor (beta chain). Its antigen remains unidentified. No qualities accompany the bases; no much larger clone lies one base away. Using the immunoSEQ hsTCRbeta Kit, TCR beta CDR3 regions were sequenced from DNA. In the source study's methods: The ImmunoSEQ Analyzer was used to analyse the TCR sequencing data. T cell clonality was defined as 1 minus Pielou's evenness, calculated on productive rearrangements. To measure T cell diversity, the inverse Simpson index was applied to productive templates. T cell density was expressed as TCR beta template counts normalized to usable DNA, with usable DNA estimated by amplifying and sequencing housekeeping genes. Two-sided Kruskal-Wallis tests were used to compare TCR metrics across histologic stages. Drawn from immuneACCESS, this table holds only the in-frame rearrangements with V and J called that TCRdb kept. Clones are partly lost; checked studies trace under half to an unresolved V gene and leave the rest unexplained. The V and J calls and clone size come from that table; D and trimming were worked out from the DNA. The sample contains about 2,500 clones, about 84% of them found a single time. The top ten clones comprise around 3.2% of the sample.

These data come from a study of immune evolution from preneoplasia to lung adenocarcinoma (dated by TCRdb to the early 2020s). For context, the study as a whole: Immune contexture across lung adenocarcinoma precursors and invasive adenocarcinoma was profiled using immune gene expression, TCR sequencing and multiplex immunofluorescence. A total of under 60 patients contributed TCR sequencing data. In total, the cohort included roughly 49 patients with pulmonary nodules, all of whom underwent surgical resection. Resected precursor lesions (AAH, AIS, MIA) and invasive adenocarcinomas were compared with paired morphologically normal lung tissue. The immune data were integrated with whole exome sequencing and methylation data from the same cohort of nodules. Class I HLA alleles were inferred from exome data with POLYSOLVER, and allele-specific HLA loss was detected with LOHHLA. The sample size was set by how many specimens were available, not by a prior power calculation. According to the study, around 100 samples were used for TCR sequencing. Beyond this particular receptor, the publication reports: The findings reflected association rather than direct causation, and larger cohorts with long-term follow-up and longitudinal biopsies were considered necessary. Normal lung had the highest top T cell clone frequencies, and these frequencies appeared to fall progressively from AAH through AIS, MIA and invasive adenocarcinoma. All patients were from Japan and China, so applicability to Western populations was uncertain. Normal lung showed the highest clonality, whereas later-stage lesions appeared to have higher T cell density and diversity but lower clonality.

CDR1 LNHNV and CDR2 YYDKDF are derived from the germline V gene (reference sequence). V is shortened by 0 bases, J by 4 bases, and the region joining them spans 10 bases. Inclusive of the bounding cysteine and phenylalanine, the CDR3 is 15 residues long. Of the read, only the CDR3 DNA is kept; its 45 bases are in frame from base 1. Resection was performed on patients in Japan or China between about 2013 and 2017. Histologic diagnosis of each case was confirmed independently by two lung cancer pathologists on H&E slides. DNA was isolated from FFPE tissue using the AllPrep DNA/RNA FFPE Kit. This clonotype was obtained from a person older than 75 with lung adenocarcinoma. Here the chain combines TRBV15 and TRBJ1-5; no D gene call is confident. Sequencing was done on a sample of FFPE adjacent normal lung tissue. The DNA is TGTGCCACCAGCAGAGATTGGGCGGTGAATCAGCCCCAGCATTTT. Its coded protein is CATSRDWAVNQPQHF.